This T cell receptor beta chain was sequenced for a study of cytomegalovirus exposure and HLA in healthy donors (TCRdb year 2017). Turning to the overall study: According to an earlier analysis of a few hundred of the donors, some 180 million T cells yielded roughly 100 million unique TCR beta sequences and more than 250 Gb of sequence data. Typing coverage differed by locus: A, B, C, DRB1 and DQB1 were typed in roughly 620-630 donors, DQA1 in roughly 510, DPA1 in around 580, and DPB1 in 400 to 480. In a later analysis, previously published TCR beta repertoires from hundreds of donors were re-analyzed and high-resolution HLA genotyping was added so that TCR occurrence patterns could be studied. Among approximately 370 genotyped donors of the cohort, an average of around 250,000 unique TCR beta nucleotide sequences was sequenced per donor, of which 15% to 20% were non-productive. A later genetic analysis took genome-wide SNP genotypes for 398 of the 666 donors and used that subset as a discovery cohort. Donor age, sex, ethnicity and CMV serostatus were compiled together with the repertoire data. Class I and class II HLA loci were covered by the typing at four-digit resolution. Of the 398 genotyped donors, about 84% fell in the genetic ancestry cluster associated with self-reported Caucasian donors. All discovery cohort repertoires had been generated using a single sequencing platform. Because of strong linkage in the cohort, 5 or 6 DR-DQ haplotypes were treated as single units for association and clustering. Roughly 300 gigabases of sequencing data and around 90 million unique TCR sequences made up an early release that covered roughly 670 HLA-typed donors. Besides the first cohort of approximately 710 subjects, a separate validation cohort made up of 95 to 150 different subjects was used. The study profiled the T cell repertoires of more than 500 subjects by immunosequencing and related them to cytomegalovirus serostatus. Rather than drawing on any new phenotypic data, the later analysis identified candidate immune exposures from TCR beta sequences and the way those sequences occurred across donors. The study was designed to test whether signatures of past pathogen exposure could be identified by cataloging public T cell receptors. An earlier analysis of approximately 630 of the donors applied high-throughput TCR beta sequencing to assess whether each TCR beta V gene segment acted as functional or pseudogenic. To predict cytomegalovirus infection status, the study combined high-throughput TCR immunosequencing, statistical association of individual TCRs with disease status, and machine learning.

Libraries were prepared through the immunoSEQ multiplex PCR assay. The multiplex PCR relied on a mix of 60 forward primers for TCR Vbeta segments and 13 reverse primers for TCR Jbeta segments. Amplification of the CDR3 region of rearranged TCR beta genes was performed with a multiplex PCR assay on genomic DNA. On the Illumina HiSeq System, the amplified TCR beta libraries were sequenced as 87-base-pair reads. From the authors' description of their analysis: In a later analysis, some 80 million unique TCR beta chains were counted across the roughly 670 repertoires, and some 10 million of these chains were shared by at least two donors. To remove PCR and sequencing errors, raw reads were error-corrected and collapsed into unique sequences using a nearest-neighbor algorithm that merged closely related sequences. Alignment of CDR3 sequences to IMGT reference sequences was used to assign V, D and J gene segments. For a sequence to be retained, a match of at least six nucleotides to both a V gene segment and a J gene segment was required. Rearrangements were called productive when the CDR3 lacked stop codons and stayed in frame with V and J; all others were non-productive. Following IMGT convention, CDR3 was defined as the stretch from the second conserved V-encoded cysteine up to the conserved J-encoded phenylalanine. The earlier analysis of 587 of the donors excluded sequences that lacked an unambiguous match to a single V gene segment. In an earlier analysis of several hundred of the donors, a V segment was called functional when productive rearrangements were above 56.7%, and segregating when the standard deviation between donors exceeded 5%. To diagnose cytomegalovirus status from the catalog of TCR beta chain sequences, a statistical classification framework was built. V and J gene assignment, in a later analysis, came from comparing TCR nucleotide sequences with IMGT/GENE-DB human TR gene sequences. The TCRdist pipeline was used in a later analysis to assign CDR3 sequences and most-parsimonious VDJ recombination scenarios. In a later analysis, each TCR beta chain was defined by its CDR3 amino acid sequence together with its V-gene family, and reads without a unique V-gene family were excluded. As a way to deal with suspected cross-contamination and a sequencing artifact, a later analysis dropped roughly 620 nucleotide sequences that were highly shared and had low generation probability. A later analysis calculated a clonal expansion index for each public chain from normalized within-repertoire ranks of inferred template counts. In a later analysis, generation probabilities were computed using a VDJ recombination model fitted to out-of-frame rearrangements, and the results were checked against IGoR. In a later analysis, TCR-TCR, TCR-HLA and TCR-CMV co-occurrence was scored with hypergeometric tests, and a repertoire-size bias correction was applied to TCR pairs. In a later analysis, false discovery rates were estimated by permuting HLA or CMV assignments 20 times. In a later analysis, co-occurring TCRs were grouped using DBSCAN, and TCRdist sequence similarity was added for clustering within HLA-allele-positive subsets. Co-occurrence clustering excluded repertoires with fewer than 30,000 or more than 120,000 public chains, plus five with anomalous nucleotide sharing. As stored in TCRdb, this immuneACCESS dataset retains in-frame rearrangements with V and J assigned. A fraction of the clones does not appear; measured against another copy, unresolved V genes explain less than half of the discrepancy, and the remainder lacks a known reason. That table supplies the V and J calls and clone size; D and trimming were determined from the DNA. Counted in this sample were about 130,000 clones; around 86% of them appeared once. Less than 10% of the sample comes from the top ten.

V is pared back by 5 bases and J by 7 bases, with 15 bases lying between the germline termini. From the germline V gene, CDR1 is MDHEN and CDR2 is SYDVKM. Including cysteine and phenylalanine, the CDR3 has 13 amino acids. The CDR3 DNA has 39 bases and is translated from base 1. The paper's findings and limits, for the study overall: The authors suggested that the approach could potentially be generalized to other disease states and immunological phenotypes. Correlated functional status among segregating V segments might be attributable to linkage disequilibrium, but an unknown experimental factor could not be ruled out. For the cohort, immune exposure information was limited to CMV serostatus. Because counts were too low, around 18 rarely observed V segments, including chromosome 9 orphons, were left out of the earlier analysis of some 640 of the donors. A later genetic analysis associated a missense DCLRE1C variant with V-gene and J-gene trimming of TCR beta chains, and an independent cohort replicated the association. A later analysis found that HLA-associated TCR beta chains were more clonally expanded and had lower generation probabilities than equally common non-associated chains. HLA typing was unavailable for some donors at each locus, so association tests used only the typed subset. According to a later genetic analysis, donors in an Asian-associated ancestry cluster had fewer N-insertions in productive TCRs than the approximately 630-donor mean. The presence/absence analyses assumed that sequencing depth was roughly uniform across donors, and that assumption may not be true. In this cohort, only TCR beta chains were sequenced, and detectable features were limited by the absence of alpha or paired-chain data. At a false discovery rate of 0.05, a later analysis linked 16,951 TCR beta sequences to specific HLA alleles. The classifier was reported to diagnose cytomegalovirus status with high specificity and sensitivity in both the original cohort and the validation cohort. A later analysis found that TCR association rates varied across HLA loci, with DRB1 alleles showing the most associated TCRs and HLA-C alleles the fewest. In an earlier analysis of approximately 590 of the donors, most TCR beta V segments appeared in productive rearrangements about 90% or about 30% of the time, broadly matching IMGT annotations. A total of 164 TCR beta chains were listed by the study as associated with cytomegalovirus. According to a later analysis, parvovirus B19, influenza, CMV and Epstein-Barr virus appeared linked to several top co-occurrence clusters. In a later analysis, most CMV-associated TCR beta chains were found to appear HLA-restricted, with HLA associations seemingly driven largely by CMV exposure. When HLA alleles, especially DR and DQ, strongly co-occurred, TCR associations were difficult to assign to individual alleles. In vitro tests confirmed that three of the cytomegalovirus-associated TCR beta chains recognize cytomegalovirus antigens. The 87-base-pair reads could not distinguish some IMGT-functional V segments, including TRBV6-2 and TRBV6-3, so those segments were excluded. The sequencing pipeline was judged likely to have produced a cluster of highly shared sequence variants as a technical artifact. Most TCR sequences were observed very rarely across donors, whereas some public TCRs were present in many individuals. A further reported finding was that TCR beta sequences accurately predicted the HLA-A and HLA-B alleles for most subjects in the first cohort.

The cohort was made up of around 720 healthy bone marrow donors. At the time of sampling, all cohort members were nominally healthy, though unrecorded immune exposures were likely present. The donor tested CMV seropositive and was one of the 289 seropositive cohort members. Every donor gave a peripheral blood sample, and the peripheral blood mononuclear cells from that sample were used for TCR beta sequencing. The Qiagen DNeasy Blood Extraction Kit was used to extract genomic DNA from the blood cell samples. About this clone: The clone's antigen remains unknown. Per-base quality was not reported, and no clone a single base away is much larger than it.

The rearranged chain carries TRBV28 and TRBJ2-7; no D segment can be confidently identified. Source material: PBMCs. The receptor comes from a woman aged 50 to 65 in good health and CMV-seropositive. The CDR3 protein sequence reads: CASSVAARVEQYF. The nucleotide sequence reads TGTGCCAGCAGTGTGGCCGCCCGGGTAGAGCAGTACTTC.